Below, 7 T cell receptor beta chains from the same sample are listed, as sequenced in a study of shared clonotypes between healthy human individuals. TCRdb's copy holds only in-frame clones and misses some; the assay was immunoSEQ multiplex PCR. The top ten hold over 1.5% of the sample, which has about 2.1 million clones, approximately 92% seen once. Naive CD8 cells, CD45RO-negative and positively selected for CCR7, excluded terminally differentiated effector memory CD45RA+ cells. Sequenced sample: naive CD8+ T cells from PBMCs. The receptors derive from a man aged 18 to 29 in good health. Some clones in this sample may be carry-over from other donors' samples.

CDR3 bases: TGTGCCAGCAGAGGCCCGTCGTCAGATACGCAGTATTTT. Residues: CASRGPSSDTQYF. The chain carries TRBV9 and TRBJ2-3; D ambiguous. The germline V gene encodes CDR1 SGDLS and CDR2 YYNGEE. The CDR3 covers 13 residues. Trimming removed 5 bases from V and 4 bases from J, with 11 bases in between.

The chain links TRBV7-6 to TRBJ2-1; TRBD2 agrees at 7 bases. This CDR3 has 15 amino acids. In germline, CDR1 is SGHVS, CDR2 FNYEAQ. V shed 5 bases and J 1 base; nucleotides not matched to a gene: 5. CDR3 in DNA: TGTGCCAGCAGCCGGAGGGAGGGTTCCTACAATGAGCAGTTCTTC. It encodes CASSRREGSYNEQFF.

The chain employs TRBV7-9 and TRBJ2-7; 14 bases line up with TRBD2. This CDR3 has 19 amino acids. Germline lookup yields CDR1 SEHNR and CDR2 FQNEAQ (reference sequence). J gave up 0 bases and V 4 bases, and 11 bases lay outside the gene matches. CDR3 in DNA: TGTGCCAGCAGCTCTACAGTGACTAGCGGGAGGGCCAGCTCCTACGAGCAGTACTTC. It codes for CASSSTVTSGRASSYEQYF.

The rearrangement uses TRBV27 and TRBJ1-1, with D possibly matching TRBD1 (5 bases). Trimming pared 5 bases from V and 5 bases from J, leaving 15 bases between. In germline, CDR1 is MNHEY, CDR2 SMNVEV (reference sequence). The CDR3 sequence is 14 residues long. CDR3 protein: CASSQRGIWTEAFF. The CDR3, as DNA: TGTGCCAGCAGTCAAAGGGGAATTTGGACTGAAGCTTTCTTT.

The chain couples TRBV7-8 to TRBJ2-1; no reliable D call. The CDR3 spans 13 residues. V was cut by 2 bases and J by 9 bases, with 11 bases left in between. Germline CDR1 and CDR2: SGHVS and FQNEAQ. In DNA, the CDR3 is TGTGCCAGCAGCTTAAGAGGTGCCGTTGAGCAGTTCTTC. This gives the protein CASSLRGAVEQFF.

The chain recombines TRBV29-1 with TRBJ2-7, with D perhaps matching TRBD1 (5 bases). In germline, CDR1 is SQVTM, CDR2 ANQGSEA. The length of the CDR3 is 13 residues. Trimming removed 6 bases at V and 2 bases at J, with 14 bases between. The CDR3 is CSVPVKGTYEQYF. The CDR3 nucleotides are TGCAGCGTCCCCGTAAAGGGGACCTACGAGCAGTACTTC.

The chain employs TRBV28 and TRBJ2-1; D unclear. Germline V gives CDR1 MDHEN, CDR2 SYDVKM. The CDR3 is 15 residues long. Trimming left V 0 bases short and J 1 base short, with 7 bases between. The CDR3 nucleotides read TGTGCCAGCAGTTTATGGTCCAGGTCCTACAATGAGCAGTTCTTC. Translated: CASSLWSRSYNEQFF.